This is a list of T cell receptor beta chains from one sample in a study of cytomegalovirus exposure and HLA in healthy donors. Sequencing was performed with immunoSEQ multiplex PCR; in TCRdb, only in-frame clones are kept and a portion is missing. Altogether 55,000 to 75,000 clones are present, around 75% being singletons, with the ten largest covering 7.4%. The specimen sequenced was PBMCs. The receptors derive from a woman aged 25 to 39 in good health and CMV-seropositive. Each CDR3 is given without its conserved first and last residue. The order of the fields is clone size, D gene, J gene, V gene, CDR3 protein. D genes are given only for firm matches. Rows give clone size only sometimes, using once, few, many, or a class for an expanded clone.

size: -
D: TRBD1
J: TRBJ2-1
V: TRBV29-1
CDR3: SVEGSLDREVSYNEQF

size: -
D: TRBD1
J: TRBJ1-2
V: TRBV7-2
CDR3: ASSLVTGDYGYT

size: -
D: -
J: TRBJ2-7
V: TRBV9
CDR3: ASSVGGGRSSYEQY

size: few
D: -
J: TRBJ1-5
V: TRBV2
CDR3: ASSRQGGNQPQH

size: few
D: -
J: TRBJ2-5
V: TRBV6-5
CDR3: ASSYSRTGRSETQY

size: -
D: -
J: TRBJ1-2
V: TRBV9
CDR3: ASSPGDGSPYGYT

size: -
D: -
J: TRBJ2-3
V: TRBV15
CDR3: ATSREGAGRALDTQY

size: -
D: TRBD2
J: TRBJ2-1
V: TRBV5-1
CDR3: ASSLEVFLADYNEQF

size: -
D: TRBD1
J: TRBJ1-1
V: TRBV29-1
CDR3: SVAQGATEAF

size: -
D: -
J: TRBJ1-1
V: TRBV9
CDR3: ASSPLTELNTEAF

size: few
D: TRBD2
J: TRBJ2-1
V: TRBV4-2
CDR3: ASSETSGRASEQF

size: -
D: -
J: TRBJ2-5
V: TRBV29-1
CDR3: SARGGVEEQY

size: -
D: -
J: TRBJ2-3
V: TRBV28
CDR3: ASSLEGDTQY

size: once
D: -
J: TRBJ1-2
V: TRBV19
CDR3: ASKWTDNYGYT

size: -
D: TRBD2
J: TRBJ2-5
V: TRBV5-1
CDR3: ASSTSGGQETQY

size: -
D: -
J: TRBJ2-7
V: TRBV10-3
CDR3: AISQEGPRGEQY

size: few
D: TRBD1
J: TRBJ1-1
V: TRBV30
CDR3: AWRDRGTEAF

size: -
D: -
J: TRBJ2-7
V: TRBV9
CDR3: ASSVGSFSYEQY

size: -
D: -
J: TRBJ1-1
V: TRBV2
CDR3: ASSETVGAF

size: -
D: TRBD2
J: TRBJ2-3
V: TRBV7-3
CDR3: ASSPGTSGTTDTQY

size: few
D: TRBD2
J: TRBJ2-2
V: TRBV30
CDR3: AQRLAPNTGELF

size: -
D: -
J: TRBJ2-7
V: TRBV7-2
CDR3: ASSLEREQY

size: -
D: -
J: TRBJ1-2
V: TRBV19
CDR3: ASRRGGDYGYT

size: -
D: TRBD1
J: TRBJ1-2
V: TRBV5-1
CDR3: ASSPNTGGLANYGYT

size: -
D: -
J: TRBJ2-3
V: TRBV4-2
CDR3: ASSQEAGSGTDTQY

size: few
D: -
J: TRBJ1-1
V: TRBV15
CDR3: ATSRPPGEGTEAF

size: -
D: TRBD1
J: TRBJ2-2
V: TRBV25-1
CDR3: ASRPRDRRTGELF

size: -
D: -
J: TRBJ1-1
V: TRBV27
CDR3: ASSQKLGGPEAF

size: -
D: TRBD2
J: TRBJ2-7
V: TRBV7-8
CDR3: ASSLSGRADEQY

size: few
D: TRBD2
J: TRBJ2-2
V: TRBV11-2
CDR3: ASSLRLAGVGTGELF

size: -
D: TRBD1
J: TRBJ1-2
V: TRBV28
CDR3: ASSFPQGAQTAQEDYGYT

size: few
D: -
J: TRBJ1-6
V: TRBV5-1
CDR3: ASSLASGAYNSPLH

size: -
D: -
J: TRBJ2-1
V: TRBV11-2
CDR3: ASSQGGKQF

size: -
D: -
J: -
V: TRBV29-1
CDR3: SVTYGTSTYEQY

size: -
D: -
J: TRBJ2-1
V: TRBV29-1
CDR3: SVDSGQNYNEQF

size: -
D: TRBD2
J: TRBJ2-1
V: TRBV7-9
CDR3: ASSFVTSGSSNEQF

size: -
D: TRBD1
J: -
V: TRBV2
CDR3: ASSPGTGSPYEQY

size: -
D: TRBD2
J: TRBJ2-5
V: TRBV6-1
CDR3: ASIWLPGRGETQY

size: -
D: TRBD1
J: TRBJ1-6
V: TRBV4-2
CDR3: ASSQDLTGGSPLH

size: -
D: -
J: TRBJ1-2
V: TRBV6-1
CDR3: ASSENRNSGYT

size: -
D: TRBD1
J: TRBJ1-3
V: TRBV7-9
CDR3: ASSLGQGNTIY

size: once
D: TRBD2
J: TRBJ2-7
V: TRBV2
CDR3: ASSATSGAYEQY

size: -
D: TRBD1
J: TRBJ2-2
V: TRBV4-2
CDR3: ASSQVGVWGQGDTGELF

size: -
D: -
J: TRBJ1-2
V: TRBV21-1
CDR3: ASRGGLGYGYT

size: -
D: -
J: TRBJ2-2
V: TRBV10-3
CDR3: AISQGAGDNTGELF

size: -
D: TRBD1
J: TRBJ2-1
V: TRBV19
CDR3: ASSIESGGADNEQF

size: -
D: TRBD1
J: TRBJ1-4
V: TRBV28
CDR3: ASSSGIVLGQGNEKLF

size: -
D: -
J: TRBJ2-1
V: TRBV13
CDR3: ASSLGLRGLNEQF

size: -
D: TRBD1
J: TRBJ2-4
V: TRBV6-5
CDR3: ASGRDRANIQY

size: -
D: TRBD1
J: TRBJ2-1
V: TRBV27
CDR3: ASSFPGTGGRNNEQF